This paragraph reports one TCR beta chain. No antigen is known for it. Measured with immunoSEQ multiplex PCR; TCRdb has only the in-frame clones, and not every one. The sample lists tens of thousands of clones, around 90% occurring once. Germline V gene lookup returns CDR1 SGHTA and CDR2 FQGNSA. This CDR3 is built from 13 residues. Deletions cut 5 bases from V and 5 bases from J, with 12 bases between. This record comes from a study of cytomegalovirus exposure and HLA in healthy donors. Study-level points and caveats: Subsequent analysis revealed that first-cohort TCR clusters tended to co-occur in the 130 or so validation repertoires. Reports showed the classifier diagnosing cytomegalovirus status with high specificity and sensitivity.

V is TRBV7-2 and J is TRBJ2-5; no definite D call. The receptor's source is a man aged 30-40 years in good health and CMV-seronegative. Sequenced material: PBMCs. CDR3 in DNA: TGTGCCAGCAGCCCCCTGACTCTTGAGACCCAGTACTTC. This translates into CASSPLTLETQYF.